A selection of T cell receptor beta chains follows, all from one sample in a study of T cells of healthy individuals. A single record per CDR3 protein comes from TCRdb applying MiXCR to the 5' RACE reads. The sample yields 75,000 to 95,000 distinct CDR3 sequences, about 5.5% seen once. The receptor source for this set is a female donor in good health. The CDR3 runs from the conserved cysteine through the conserved F or W. D genes are given only for firm matches. The size entry gives once, few or many counts, or a class when the clone is expanded.

CDR3 protein: CASRGQGRGSEKLFF
CDR3 DNA: TGTGCCAGCAGAGGACAGGGCCGCGGAAGTGAAAAACTGTTTTTT
clone size: few
V gene: TRBV6-2/TRBV6-3
D gene: TRBD1
J gene: TRBJ1-4

CDR3 protein: CASSPRAQGAYQPQHF
CDR3 DNA: TGTGCCAGCTCACCAAGGGCCCAGGGGGCTTATCAGCCCCAGCATTTT
clone size: few
V gene: TRBV18
D gene: TRBD1
J gene: TRBJ1-5

CDR3 protein: CASSPKRNEQFF
CDR3 DNA: TGTGCCAGCAGCCCCAAAAGGAATGAGCAGTTCTTC
clone size: many
V gene: TRBV11-1
D gene: -
J gene: TRBJ2-1

CDR3 protein: CAIGTDEQYF
CDR3 DNA: TGTGCCATCGGGACCGACGAGCAGTACTTC
clone size: few
V gene: TRBV10-3
D gene: -
J gene: TRBJ2-7

CDR3 protein: CASSYSAPGAPNNEQFF
CDR3 DNA: TGTGCCAGCAGTTACTCGGCCCCCGGGGCCCCAAACAATGAGCAGTTCTTC
clone size: many
V gene: TRBV6-5
D gene: -
J gene: TRBJ2-1

CDR3 protein: CASSATPRDTQYF
CDR3 DNA: TGCGCCAGCAGTGCAACGCCTAGGGATACGCAGTATTTT
clone size: few
V gene: TRBV10-2
D gene: -
J gene: TRBJ2-3

CDR3 protein: CASSQAPPLAGQPQHF
CDR3 DNA: TGTGCCAGCAGCCAAGCACCCCCCCTAGCCGGGCAGCCCCAGCATTTT
clone size: few
V gene: TRBV3-1
D gene: -
J gene: TRBJ1-5

CDR3 protein: CASSATDTQYF
CDR3 DNA: TGTGCCAGCAGCGCCACAGATACGCAGTATTTT
clone size: many
V gene: TRBV7-2
D gene: -
J gene: TRBJ2-3

CDR3 protein: CASSLVAEAFF
CDR3 DNA: TGTGCCAGCAGCTTAGTGGCTGAAGCTTTCTTT
clone size: many
V gene: TRBV7-9
D gene: -
J gene: TRBJ1-1

CDR3 protein: CASSVEGDNEQFF
CDR3 DNA: TGTGCCAGCAGCGTAGAGGGGGACAATGAGCAGTTCTTC
clone size: few
V gene: TRBV9
D gene: -
J gene: TRBJ2-1

CDR3 protein: CAWRKEHNRGLSYEQYF
CDR3 DNA: TGTGCCTGGAGAAAGGAGCATAACAGGGGTCTTTCCTACGAGCAGTACTTC
clone size: many
V gene: TRBV30
D gene: TRBD1
J gene: TRBJ2-7